The subject of this entry is one TCR beta chain. CDR1 and CDR2 from the germline V gene are MGHRA and YSYEKL. Deletions cut 0 bases from V and 10 bases from J, with 13 bases between. The CDR3 consists of 14 residues. The data stem from a study of Ad26.COV2.S vaccination and SARS-CoV-2 variants. The data were produced by immunoSEQ multiplex PCR, yet TCRdb's version contains in-frame clones alone and is incomplete. The sample holds roughly 350,000 clones, around 90% seen once. The sample's treatment: 15 to 20 received Ad26.COV2.S at low or high dose, single or two shots; several received placebo; per-sample allocation not given. Samples analyzed were those drawn on day 63 after the first vaccine or placebo injection.

The source of this sequence is a person between 18 and 60 years old who received the Ad26.COV2.S COVID-19 vaccine or a placebo. Sequences were derived from peripheral blood, sampled in a trial of Ad26.COV2.S vaccine versus placebo. The rearrangement links TRBV4-1 to TRBJ2-1; D is undetermined. The CDR3 sequence: CASSQDSLGIEQFF. The DNA for the CDR3 is TGCGCCAGCAGCCAAGACTCCCTAGGGATAGAGCAGTTCTTC.